The source of this T cell receptor (beta chain) is a study of identical twins' blood T cells. Study in general: Approximately 50 million reads covered roughly six alpha-chain and roughly six beta-chain libraries.

Study-level points and caveats: Top TCRbeta clonotypes were shared more with twin than unrelated donors. Shared CDR3 clonotype counts between two donors mainly tracked the product of their cloneset sizes, twins included. Twins reportedly had markedly more similar V usage than unrelated donors, even among out-of-frame TCRbeta clonotypes.

TCRdb reprocessed the 5' RACE reads via MiXCR and lists one record per CDR3 protein. This sample carries 300,000 to 400,000 distinct CDR3 sequences, roughly 28% of them seen once, and the ten largest clones take around 5.6%. As to this clonotype: The antigen is undetermined.

The clonotype originates from a woman between 18 and 49 years old in good health. The sample was PBMCs.

The CDR3 bases are TGTGCCAGCAGTCCCTGGGTCCTGAACACTGAAGCTTTCTTT. It is translated as CASSPWVLNTEAFF. The rearrangement joins TRBV12-3 or TRBV12-4 to TRBJ1-1; D ambiguous. V was pared by 5 bases and J by 0 bases, with 10 bases between. CDR3 length: 14 amino acids.